Shown below are 29 T cell receptor beta chains from a single sample sequenced in a study of blood T cells in healthy people across ages. Alongside a J-beta primer mix, a sample-barcoded 5' primer served in a second PCR lasting about 7 to 11 cycles. TCRdb passed the 5' RACE reads through MiXCR, listing each CDR3 protein once. This table has 800,000 to 950,000 distinct CDR3 sequences, almost 30% appearing once. This sample was also put to use in a study of T cells of mothers and their children.

Sample: blood. The receptor source for this set is a woman aged 40-49 years in good health.

This clonotype showed up just a few times. This chain links TRBV7-2 with TRBJ1-5, with TRBD1 identical over 9 bases. The CDR3 has 14 residues. CDR1 is SGHTA and CDR2 is FQGNSA in the germline V gene. With V trimmed by 4 bases and J by 11 bases, 9 bases remained unmatched. The CDR3 region has the DNA TGTGCCAGCAGCTCTCGGACAGGGGAAGTAGCCCAGCATTTT. Its translation: CASSSRTGEVAQHF.

Of note for this clonotype: A much bigger clone sits one base away, suggesting this may be a read error. The chain recombines TRBV7-2 with TRBJ2-7; 8 bases fit TRBD2. CDR3 length equals 15 residues. The trim removed 1 base at V and 3 bases at J, leaving 5 bases unmatched. The germline gives CDR1 SGHTA, CDR2 FQGNSA. The CDR3 spells CASSLGGGLFYEQYV. The DNA for the CDR3 is TGTGCCAGCAGCTTAGGCGGGGGGCTTTTCTACGAGCAGTACGTC.

This clonotype was seen a handful of times. The junction departs from the called germline gene at one end, perhaps through a read error. This chain uses TRBV5-1 with TRBJ1-2; TRBD1 matches at 8 bases. This CDR3 region has 14 residues. CDR1 is SGHRS, CDR2 YFSETQ, per germline. The CDR3 here is CVSTLLDRAYGYTF. CDR3 nucleotides: TGCGTCAGCACACTATTGGACAGGGCCTATGGCTACACCTTC.

The rearrangement links TRBV4-1 to TRBJ2-7, with D possibly being TRBD2 (5 bases). The germline V gene has CDR1 MGHRA and CDR2 YSYEKL. The CDR3 contains 14 residues. The V and J ends lost 3 bases and 2 bases respectively, with 11 bases between them. The CDR3 here is CASSHDARAYEQYF. CDR3 coding DNA: TGCGCCAGCAGCCACGACGCGAGGGCCTACGAGCAGTACTTC.

This clonotype was detected many times. The chain recombines TRBV5-1 with TRBJ1-6; 8 nucleotides line up with TRBD1. The germline V gene has CDR1 SGHRS and CDR2 YFSETQ. J lost 3 bases, V lost 4 bases, and 12 bases had no gene match. This CDR3 has 18 residues. The chain's CDR3 is CASSLRDRRLGYNSPLHF. The DNA of the CDR3 is TGCGCCAGCAGCCTCCGGGACAGGCGTTTGGGCTATAATTCACCCCTCCACTTT.

J is TRBJ2-3 and V is TRBV12-3 or TRBV12-4, with D perhaps being TRBD1 or TRBD2 (7 bases each). Trimming pared 3 bases from V and 15 bases from J, leaving 34 bases between. The CDR3 covers 18 residues. CDR3 sequence reads: CASSFGLAKTGREDTEYF. CDR3 bases: TGTGCCAGCAGTTTTGGATTGGCGAAGACAGGGAGGGAAGATACGGAATATTTT.

The table lists this clonotype with a few counts. V and J are TRBV7-8 and TRBJ2-7; the D is unclear. CDR1 and CDR2 from the germline V gene are SGHVS and FQNEAQ. The CDR3 sequence is 15 residues long. Trimming stripped 0 bases from V and 2 bases from J, with 11 bases between. The CDR3 here is CASSLAGPNTYEQYF. The CDR3 DNA sequence: TGTGCCAGCAGCTTAGCCGGGCCCAACACCTACGAGCAGTACTTC.

This clonotype has ten or more counts. The chain uses TRBV6-2 or TRBV6-3 and TRBJ2-7; no clear D. This CDR3 is 13 amino acids long. V was clipped by 6 bases and J by 3 bases, with 12 bases between them. CDR1 and CDR2 from the germline V gene are MNHEY and SVGEGT. The CDR3: CASSHLGVYEQYF. DNA for the CDR3: TGTGCCAGCAGCCATCTCGGCGTCTACGAGCAGTACTTC.

This clonotype was observed a few times. A read error may explain this, as a much larger clone is one base away. The chain couples TRBV7-2 to TRBJ2-7; D is possibly TRBD1 or TRBD2 (6 bases each). Germline assignment: CDR1 SGHTA and CDR2 FQGNSA. There are 13 residues in the CDR3. The V end lost 3 bases, the J end lost 11 bases, and 17 bases lay between the germline ends. The CDR3 coding sequence is TGTGCCAGCAGCTTGGGGGGCGTGGGAGAGAAGTACTTC. It translates to CASSLGGVGEKYF. The variable domain in full, completed from reference TRBV7-2 and TRBJ2-7, reads GAGVSQSPSNKVTEKGKDVELRCDPISGHTALYWYRQSLGQGLEFLIYFQGNSAPDKSGLPSDRFSAERTGGSVSTLTIQRTQQEDSAVYLCASSLGGVGEKYFGPGTRLTVT.

Comment on this clonotype: Being one base from a much bigger clone, this may be a read error. This chain links TRBV5-6 with TRBJ2-7, with a weak D call TRBD1 (5 bases). The CDR3 is made up of 13 amino acids. Per germline, CDR1 SGHDT and CDR2 YYEEEE. Written as DNA, the CDR3 is TGTGCCAACAGCTCGGACATAACATACGAGCAGTACTTC. Protein sequence: CANSSDITYEQYF.

The chain joins TRBV19 to TRBJ1-2; 7 bases map to TRBD1. The V gene's germline CDR1 is LNHDA and CDR2 SQIVND (reference sequence). J gave up 5 bases and V 9 bases, and 9 bases lay outside the gene matches. The CDR3 loop spans 13 amino acids. This CDR3 reads CASWTGGGYGYTF. In DNA form, the CDR3 reads TGTGCCAGCTGGACAGGCGGGGGATATGGCTACACCTTC.

This rearrangement joins TRBV6-2 or TRBV6-3 to TRBJ1-5; 10 nucleotides align to TRBD1. There are 14 residues in the CDR3. V trimming: 8 bases; J trimming: 5 bases; junction bases outside the gene matches: 6. Looked up from germline, CDR1 is MNHEY and CDR2 is SVGEGT. CDR3 loop: CASGQTGGHQPQHF. In DNA, the CDR3 is TGTGCCAGCGGCCAGACAGGGGGCCATCAGCCCCAGCATTTT.

This rearrangement joins TRBV28 to TRBJ1-3; D unresolved. This CDR3 is 13 amino acids long. CDR1 and CDR2 (germline): MDHEN, SYDVKM. V dropped 5 bases and J dropped 4 bases, with 9 bases sitting between them. The CDR3 region is CASSQLRGNTIYF. As DNA, the CDR3 is TGTGCCAGCAGTCAGTTACGAGGAAACACCATATATTTT.

CDR3 region: CASSLASQPSNQPQHF. CDR3 DNA sequence: TGTGCCAGCAGCTTAGCGTCCCAACCTAGCAATCAGCCCCAGCATTTT. V gene TRBV7-2 combines with J gene TRBJ1-5; D not certain. CDR3 length equals 16 residues. Trimming took 0 bases from V and 0 from J, leaving 9 bases between them. The germline V gene has CDR1 SGHTA and CDR2 FQGNSA. Full variable domain (outside the CDR3, taken from reference TRBV7-2 and TRBJ1-5): GAGVSQSPSNKVTEKGKDVELRCDPISGHTALYWYRQSLGQGLEFLIYFQGNSAPDKSGLPSDRFSAERTGGSVSTLTIQRTQQEDSAVYLCASSLASQPSNQPQHFGDGTRLSIL.

This clonotype was counted between two and nine times. V usage is TRBV2 and J usage is TRBJ2-1, with D perhaps matching TRBD2 (7 bases). The CDR3 spans 15 residues. V lost 1 base and J 4 bases, leaving 11 bases between the germline ends. Germline CDR1 SNHLY, CDR2 FYNNEI. CDR3 protein: CASSEGGGGYNEQFF. The DNA for the CDR3 is TGTGCCAGCAGTGAAGGGGGGGGCGGATACAATGAGCAGTTCTTC.

The sample holds a few counts of this clonotype. V and J are TRBV28 and TRBJ2-4, with D perhaps TRBD2 (6 bases). Between the trimmed V and J ends, which lost 6 bases and 4 bases, there was a span of 13 bases. The CDR3 loop spans 14 amino acids. CDR1 is MDHEN, CDR2 SYDVKM, per germline. Here the CDR3 reads CASSQLGGKNIQYF. CDR3 DNA: TGTGCCAGCAGCCAGCTCGGGGGTAAAAACATTCAGTACTTC.

This clonotype occurred a few times. This chain connects TRBV12-3 or TRBV12-4 to TRBJ2-3; 10 nucleotides align to TRBD2. The V segment lost 6 bases and the J segment 3 bases; nucleotides outside the gene matches: 9. The CDR3 extends over 16 amino acids. CDR3 DNA sequence: TGTGCCAGCAGACCTCAGCGGGGGGGTGTTACAGATACGCAGTATTTT. Its translation: CASRPQRGGVTDTQYF.

This clonotype came up a few times. The J gene is TRBJ1-1, the V gene TRBV14; D not certain. The germline CDR1 and CDR2 sequences are SGHDN and FVKESK. The V end lost 1 base, the J end lost 0 bases, and 3 bases lay between the germline ends. This CDR3 spans 13 amino acids. CDR3 sequence reads: CASSQAVNTEAFF. The CDR3 region has the DNA TGTGCCAGCAGCCAAGCAGTGAACACTGAAGCTTTCTTT.

About this clonotype: A read error may explain this, as a much larger clone is one base away. This chain uses TRBV29-1 with TRBJ2-7; possibly TRBD2 for D (6 bases). CDR3 length: 11 residues. Germline CDR1 is SQVTM and CDR2 is ANQGSEA. Trimming removed 5 bases at V and 5 bases at J, with 10 bases between. In DNA form, the CDR3 reads TGCAGCGTTATGCGGGGCCACGAGCAGTACTTC. Encoded protein: CSVMRGHEQYF.

The V and J genes are TRBV11-2 and TRBJ1-2; TRBD1 is a possible D gene (6 bases). The germline V gene encodes CDR1 SGHAT and CDR2 FQNNGV. The CDR3 has 14 amino acids. V lost 3 bases and J 6 bases, leaving 14 bases between the germline ends. CDR3 residues: CASSFRGALNGYTF. The DNA of the CDR3 is TGTGCCAGCAGCTTTAGGGGGGCCCTTAATGGCTACACCTTC.

The chain has TRBV24-1 and TRBJ2-7; a possible D gene is TRBD1 (5 bases). The germline V and J ends were trimmed by 0 bases and 3 bases, with 11 bases remaining between them. The length of the CDR3 is 15 residues. The germline V gene encodes CDR1 KGHDR and CDR2 SFDVKD. CDR3 DNA: TGTGCCACCAGTGATTTGAAGGATACAGGCTACGAGCAGTACTTC. Translated, it gives CATSDLKDTGYEQYF.

Ten or more counts support this clonotype. The V call is TRBV4-1, the J call TRBJ2-1; D not certain. CDR1 and CDR2 (germline): MGHRA, YSYEKL. The CDR3 is made up of 14 amino acids. Trimming removed 4 bases from V and 5 bases from J, with 12 bases in between. CDR3 nucleotides: TGCGCCAGCAGCCCCCTTAAACTTCACAATGAGCAGTTCTTC. Residues: CASSPLKLHNEQFF.

This clonotype was counted ten times or more. This chain uses TRBV12-3 or TRBV12-4 with TRBJ1-4, with 7 bases identical to TRBD1. The J segment lost 7 bases and the V segment lost 5 bases, leaving 7 bases of the junction unmatched. This CDR3 contains 14 residues. This CDR3 reads CASSQRTGTEKLFF. The CDR3 coding sequence is TGTGCCAGCAGTCAGAGGACAGGCACTGAAAAACTGTTTTTT.

This clonotype showed up just a few times. This chain uses TRBV9 with TRBJ1-6, with D possibly being TRBD1 (5 bases). The germline V and J ends were trimmed by 3 bases and 0 bases, with 16 bases remaining between them. From germline, CDR1 is SGDLS and CDR2 YYNGEE. CDR3 length: 18 residues. This chain's CDR3 is CASSEGSPSGSYNSPLHF. The DNA for the CDR3 is TGTGCCAGCAGCGAGGGGTCCCCGTCCGGCTCCTATAATTCACCCCTCCACTTT.

The sample holds a few counts of this clonotype. V and J are TRBV4-1 and TRBJ1-1; no reliable D call. The V end was cut by 5 bases, the J end by 1 base, with 14 bases between. Germline loops: CDR1 MGHRA, CDR2 YSYEKL. This CDR3 comprises 15 residues. CDR3 sequence reads: CASSNSLGSNTEAFF. CDR3 bases: TGCGCCAGCAGCAATAGTCTGGGATCGAACACTGAAGCTTTCTTT.

Of note for this clonotype: The junction and the germline gene differ at one end; a read error may be behind it. CDR3 sequence reads: CAFSGQAKTQYF. The CDR3 DNA reads TGTGCCTTCAGTGGACAGGCAAAGACCCAGTACTTC. The V and J genes are TRBV10-3 and TRBJ2-5; 7 bases map to TRBD1. Germline CDR1 is ENHRY and CDR2 is SYGVKD. CDR3 length equals 12 residues.

This clonotype turned up a few times. The rearrangement links TRBV10-3 to TRBJ1-2; 8 nucleotides align to TRBD1. The germline CDR1 and CDR2 sequences are ENHRY and SYGVKD. With V trimmed by 7 bases and J by 7 bases, 5 bases remained unmatched. This CDR3 has 12 amino acids. The CDR3 here is CAITVGQGGYTF. The CDR3 DNA reads TGTGCCATCACCGTTGGACAGGGTGGCTACACCTTC.

The CDR3 DNA reads TGTGCCACCAGTGATTTTCTTATAGGGCAAGGGCAGTTCTTC. Amino acids: CATSDFLIGQGQFF. The chain couples TRBV24-1 to TRBJ2-1, with unresolved D. V was pared by 1 base and J by 12 bases, with 15 bases between. This CDR3 region has 14 residues. From germline, CDR1 is KGHDR and CDR2 SFDVKD.

The chain links TRBV7-9 to TRBJ2-4; TRBD1 matches 11 bases. The DNA end favors TRBJ2-7, so the J call may be wrong. The length of the CDR3 is 16 residues. The germline CDR1 and CDR2 sequences are SEHNR and FQNEAQ (reference sequence). The CDR3 loop is CASSLDGDRGSHEQYF. The CDR3 DNA reads as TGTGCCAGCAGCTTAGATGGGGACAGGGGGTCTCACGAGCAGTACTTC.